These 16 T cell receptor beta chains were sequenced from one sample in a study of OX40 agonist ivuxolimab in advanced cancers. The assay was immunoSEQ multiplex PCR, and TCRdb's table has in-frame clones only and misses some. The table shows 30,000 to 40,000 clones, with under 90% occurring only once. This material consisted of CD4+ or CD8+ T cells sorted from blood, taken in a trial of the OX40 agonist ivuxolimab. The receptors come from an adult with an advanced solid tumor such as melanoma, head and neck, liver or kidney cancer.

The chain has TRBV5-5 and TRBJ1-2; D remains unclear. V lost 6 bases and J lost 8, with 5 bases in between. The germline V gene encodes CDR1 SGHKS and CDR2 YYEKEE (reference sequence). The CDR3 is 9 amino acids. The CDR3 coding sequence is TGTGCCAGCACTCGGGGCTACACCTTC. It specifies CASTRGYTF.

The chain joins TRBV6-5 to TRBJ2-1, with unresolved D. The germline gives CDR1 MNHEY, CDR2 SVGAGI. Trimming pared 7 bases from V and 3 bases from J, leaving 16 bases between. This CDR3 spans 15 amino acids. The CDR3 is CASNTEAGDYNEQFF. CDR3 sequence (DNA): TGTGCCAGCAATACTGAGGCAGGTGACTACAATGAGCAGTTCTTC.

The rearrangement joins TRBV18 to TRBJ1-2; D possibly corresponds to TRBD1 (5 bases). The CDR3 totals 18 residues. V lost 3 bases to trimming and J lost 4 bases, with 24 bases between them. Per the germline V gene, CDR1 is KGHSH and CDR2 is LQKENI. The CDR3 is CASSPSVTGATKVYGYTF. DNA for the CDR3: TGTGCCAGCTCACCCTCCGTTACAGGCGCCACCAAAGTCTATGGCTACACCTTC.

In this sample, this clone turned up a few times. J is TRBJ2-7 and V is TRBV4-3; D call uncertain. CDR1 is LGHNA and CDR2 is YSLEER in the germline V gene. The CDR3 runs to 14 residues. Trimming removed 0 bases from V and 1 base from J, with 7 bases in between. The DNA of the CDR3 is TGCGCCAGCAGCCAAGAATGGGGTTCCTACGAGCAGTACTTC. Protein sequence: CASSQEWGSYEQYF.

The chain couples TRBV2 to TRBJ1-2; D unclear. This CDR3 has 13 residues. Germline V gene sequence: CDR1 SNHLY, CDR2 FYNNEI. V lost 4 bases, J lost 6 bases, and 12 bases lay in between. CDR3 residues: CASSAGVGDGYTF. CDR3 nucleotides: TGTGCCAGCAGTGCCGGGGTGGGAGATGGCTACACCTTC. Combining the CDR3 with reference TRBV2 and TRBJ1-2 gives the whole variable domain EPEVTQTPSHQVTQMGQEVILRCVPISNHLYFYWYRQILGQKVEFLVSFYNNEISEKSEIFDDQFSVERPDGSNFTLKIRSTKLEDSAMYFCASSAGVGDGYTFGSGTRLTVV.

The chain's CDR3 is CASSPGGYLSYEQYF. DNA of the CDR3: TGTGCCAGCAGCCCCGGTGGGTATTTATCCTACGAGCAGTACTTC. This chain connects TRBV7-6 to TRBJ2-7, with D unresolved. V was trimmed by 5 bases and J by 1 base, leaving 15 bases between them. The germline V gene has CDR1 SGHVS and CDR2 FNYEAQ. This CDR3 is built from 15 residues.

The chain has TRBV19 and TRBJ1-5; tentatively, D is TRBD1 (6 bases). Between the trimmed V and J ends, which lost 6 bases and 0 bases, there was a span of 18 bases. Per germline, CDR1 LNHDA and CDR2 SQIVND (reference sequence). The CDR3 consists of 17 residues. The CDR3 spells CASSGTLGDYSNQPQHF. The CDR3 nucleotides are TGTGCCAGTAGCGGGACACTCGGTGACTATAGCAATCAGCCCCAGCATTTT.

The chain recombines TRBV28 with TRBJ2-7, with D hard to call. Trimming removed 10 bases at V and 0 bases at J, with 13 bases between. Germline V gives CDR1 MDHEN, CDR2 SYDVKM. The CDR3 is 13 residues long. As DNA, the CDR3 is TGTGCCATTAACGCCGCCTCCTCCTACGAGCAGTACTTC. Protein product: CAINAASSYEQYF.

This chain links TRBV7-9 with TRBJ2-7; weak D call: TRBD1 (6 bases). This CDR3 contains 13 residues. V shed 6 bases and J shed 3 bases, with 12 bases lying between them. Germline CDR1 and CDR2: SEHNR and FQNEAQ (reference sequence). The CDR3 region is CASRPRDNYEQYF. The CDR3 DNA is TGTGCCAGCAGGCCCCGGGACAACTACGAGCAGTACTTC.

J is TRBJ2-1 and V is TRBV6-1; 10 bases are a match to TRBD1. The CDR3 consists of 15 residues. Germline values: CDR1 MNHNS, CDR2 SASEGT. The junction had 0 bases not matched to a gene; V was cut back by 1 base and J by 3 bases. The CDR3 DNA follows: TGTGCCAGCAGTGAAGGGACAGGGGGCTACAATGAGCAGTTCTTC. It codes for CASSEGTGGYNEQFF.

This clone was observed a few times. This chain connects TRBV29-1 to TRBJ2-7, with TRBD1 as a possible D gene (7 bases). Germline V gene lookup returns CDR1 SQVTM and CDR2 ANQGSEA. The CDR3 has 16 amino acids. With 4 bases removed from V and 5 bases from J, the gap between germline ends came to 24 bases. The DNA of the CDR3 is TGCAGCGTTGGTGGAGGGGACAGTTTCCCCTCTCACGAGCAGTACTTC. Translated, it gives CSVGGGDSFPSHEQYF.

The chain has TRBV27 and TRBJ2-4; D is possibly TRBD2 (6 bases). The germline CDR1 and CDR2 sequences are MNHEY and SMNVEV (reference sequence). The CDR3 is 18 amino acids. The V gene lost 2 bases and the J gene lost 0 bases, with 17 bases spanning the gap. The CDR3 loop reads CASSLLGSPPIAKNIQYF. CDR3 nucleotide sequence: TGTGCCAGCAGTTTACTCGGGAGCCCACCAATAGCCAAAAACATTCAGTACTTC.

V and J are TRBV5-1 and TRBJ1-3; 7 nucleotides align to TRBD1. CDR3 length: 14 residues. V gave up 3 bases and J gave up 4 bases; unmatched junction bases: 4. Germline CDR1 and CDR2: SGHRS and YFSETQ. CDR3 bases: TGCGCCAGCAGCTCCGGGACAGTCGGAAACACCATATATTTT. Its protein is CASSSGTVGNTIYF.

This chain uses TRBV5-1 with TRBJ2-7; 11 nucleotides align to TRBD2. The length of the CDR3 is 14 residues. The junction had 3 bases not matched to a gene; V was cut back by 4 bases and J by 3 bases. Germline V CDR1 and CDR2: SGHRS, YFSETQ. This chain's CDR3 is CASSPGTSGYEQYF. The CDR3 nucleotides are TGCGCCAGCAGCCCCGGGACTAGCGGCTACGAGCAGTACTTC.

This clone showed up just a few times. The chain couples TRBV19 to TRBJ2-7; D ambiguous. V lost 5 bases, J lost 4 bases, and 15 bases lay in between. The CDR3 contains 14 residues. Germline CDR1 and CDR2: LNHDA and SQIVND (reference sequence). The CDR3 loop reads CASSPGPPKYEQYF. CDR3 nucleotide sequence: TGTGCCAGTAGTCCCGGACCTCCCAAGTACGAGCAGTACTTC. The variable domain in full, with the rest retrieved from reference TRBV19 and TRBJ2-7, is DGGITQSPKYLFRKEGQNVTLSCEQNLNHDAMYWYRQDPGQGLRLIYYSQIVNDFQKGDIAEGYSVSREKKESFPLTVTSAQKNPTAFYLCASSPGPPKYEQYFGPGTRLTVT.

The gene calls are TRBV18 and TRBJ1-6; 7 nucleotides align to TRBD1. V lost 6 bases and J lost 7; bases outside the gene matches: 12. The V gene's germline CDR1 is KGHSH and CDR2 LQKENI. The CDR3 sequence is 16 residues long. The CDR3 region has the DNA TGTGCCAGCTCGACCTTTGACGGACAGGAGAATTCACCCCTCCACTTT. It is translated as CASSTFDGQENSPLHF.